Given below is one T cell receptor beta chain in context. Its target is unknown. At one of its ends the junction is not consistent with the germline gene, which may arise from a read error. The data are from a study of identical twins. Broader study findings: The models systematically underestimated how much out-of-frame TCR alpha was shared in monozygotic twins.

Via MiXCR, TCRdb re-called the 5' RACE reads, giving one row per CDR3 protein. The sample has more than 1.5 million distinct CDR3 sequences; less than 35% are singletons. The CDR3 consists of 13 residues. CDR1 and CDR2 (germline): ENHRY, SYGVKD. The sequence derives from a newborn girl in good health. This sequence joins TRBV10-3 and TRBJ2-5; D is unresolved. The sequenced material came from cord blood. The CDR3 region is CTISFNRQETQYF. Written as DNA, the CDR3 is TGTACCATCAGTTTCAACAGACAAGAGACCCAGTACTTC.